A selection of T cell receptor beta chains follows, all from one sample in a study of blood T cell repertoires in COVID-19. Libraries were prepared by immunoSEQ multiplex PCR; TCRdb keeps only in-frame clonotypes and omits some of them. The sample has roughly 93,000 clones, around 86% seen once. Specimen: peripheral blood. Source of these receptors: a human donor in a cohort sampled during active COVID-19. Each CDR3 is given with its conserved first and last residue. A D gene is named only where the DNA matches it firmly. Size values are once, few and many counts, or a class for expanded clones, and some rows have none.

j_call clone_size v_call d_call cdr3_aa cdr3_nt
TRBJ2-3 . TRBV6-6 . CASSRSIDSYTDTQYF TGTGCCAGCAGTCGATCGATTGACAGCTACACAGATACGCAGTATTTT
TRBJ2-7 . TRBV7-2 TRBD2 CASSYSLRTSGYEQYF TGTGCCAGCAGCTACTCCCTTCGGACTAGCGGCTACGAGCAGTACTTC
TRBJ2-3 . TRBV6-5 . CASSWRGGGTDTQYF TGTGCCAGCAGTTGGAGGGGGGGCGGCACAGATACGCAGTATTTT
TRBJ1-4 . TRBV19 . CASSSPGTTNEKLFF TGTGCCAGTAGTTCCCCAGGGACAACTAATGAAAAACTGTTTTTT
TRBJ1-1 . TRBV11-3 . CASSLSLRAEAFF TGTGCCAGCAGCTTATCCCTCAGGGCTGAAGCTTTCTTT
TRBJ2-1 . TRBV27 . CASSPLRASYNEQFF TGTGCCAGCAGCCCCCTGCGGGCCTCTTACAATGAGCAGTTCTTC
TRBJ2-3 . TRBV9 . CASSRYSGPGDPPDTQYF TGTGCCAGCAGCAGGTATAGCGGCCCCGGAGATCCCCCAGATACGCAGTATTTT
TRBJ2-1 once TRBV6-6 TRBD2 CASTMGTSVGNEQFF TGTGCCAGCACCATGGGGACTAGTGTAGGCAATGAGCAGTTCTTC
TRBJ2-1 few TRBV28 . CASSSYNEQFF TGTGCCAGCAGTTCGTACAATGAGCAGTTCTTC
TRBJ1-6 few TRBV7-9 TRBD1 CASSYEQGALHF TGTGCCAGCAGCTACGAACAGGGGGCCCTCCACTTT
TRBJ2-3 . TRBV5-1 TRBD2 CASSGASGRALYTDTQYF TGCGCCAGCAGCGGCGCCAGCGGGAGGGCCCTTTACACAGATACGCAGTATTTT
TRBJ2-7 . TRBV27 . CASSSPAGEQYF TGTGCCAGCAGTTCCCCAGCGGGCGAGCAGTACTTC
TRBJ1-2 . TRBV30 . CAWSVGVGGYTF TGTGCCTGGAGTGTAGGGGTAGGGGGATACACCTTC
TRBJ2-1 . TRBV6-5 . CASIRQGRNEQFF TGTGCCAGCATAAGGCAGGGAAGGAATGAGCAGTTCTTC
TRBJ2-7 . TRBV20-1 TRBD1 CSASSGQGPAEQYF TGCAGTGCTAGTTCGGGACAGGGGCCCGCGGAGCAGTACTTC
TRBJ2-7 once TRBV28 TRBD2 CASTPSGRKNLLSYEQYF TGTGCCAGCACCCCTAGCGGGAGGAAAAACCTCCTCTCCTACGAGCAGTACTTC
TRBJ1-1 . TRBV10-3 TRBD1 CAISGSGGADTEAFF TGTGCCATCAGTGGCTCAGGGGGCGCCGACACTGAAGCTTTCTTT
TRBJ1-5 . TRBV6-6 TRBD1 CASSRSGTGDNQPQHF TGTGCCAGCAGCCGATCCGGGACAGGGGACAATCAGCCCCAGCATTTT
TRBJ1-1 . TRBV7-3 . CASSLGATTEAFF TGTGCCAGCAGTTTAGGGGCAACCACTGAAGCTTTCTTT
TRBJ2-1 . TRBV6-5 TRBD2 CASRKGTSGRQQQFF TGTGCCAGCAGGAAGGGGACTAGCGGGAGGCAACAGCAGTTCTTC
TRBJ2-6 . TRBV5-1 . CASSLAGQGSGANVLTF TGCGCCAGCAGCTTGGCCGGGCAGGGGTCTGGGGCCAACGTCCTGACTTTC
TRBJ1-1 . TRBV2 TRBD1 CASSEWGQGAQAFF TGTGCCAGCAGTGAATGGGGGCAGGGGGCTCAGGCTTTCTTT
TRBJ2-6 . TRBV7-3 . CASSLEVISGANVLTF TGTGCCAGCAGCTTGGAGGTTATCTCTGGGGCCAACGTCCTGACTTTC
TRBJ2-1 . TRBV11-2 TRBD2 CASSLASGSGYNEQFF TGTGCCAGCAGCTTGGCTAGCGGGAGTGGATACAATGAGCAGTTCTTC
TRBJ1-1 . TRBV10-3 TRBD1 CAAHGTGRMNTEAFF TGTGCCGCACACGGGACAGGGCGAATGAACACTGAAGCTTTCTTT
TRBJ1-5 . TRBV7-8 . CASSLAGGGQPQHF TGTGCCAGCAGCTTAGCGGGGGGGGGACAGCCCCAGCATTTT
TRBJ1-2 . TRBV3-1/TRBV3-2 TRBD1 CASSQGGQGAPNRGPYTF TGTGCCAGCAGCCAGGGTGGACAGGGGGCGCCTAATAGAGGTCCGTACACCTTC
TRBJ2-3 . TRBV30 TRBD1 CAWSKGTGSQYF TGTGCCTGGAGCAAAGGGACAGGGAGCCAGTATTTT
TRBJ2-5 . TRBV11-2 . CASSPPGETQYF TGTGCCAGCAGCCCTCCGGGGGAGACCCAGTACTTC
TRBJ1-1 . TRBV19 . CASRAVVNTEAFF TGTGCCAGTAGGGCTGTGGTGAACACTGAAGCTTTCTTT
TRBJ2-5 . TRBV18 . CASSPPDRPPWETQYF TGTGCCAGCTCACCACCGGACAGACCTCCTTGGGAGACCCAGTACTTC
TRBJ1-5 . TRBV28 . CASSLLLSNQPQHF TGTGCCAGCAGTCTCCTACTGAGCAATCAGCCCCAGCATTTT
TRBJ2-1 . TRBV4-1 TRBD2 CASSPLGLAKNEQFF TGCGCCAGCAGCCCTCTGGGACTAGCTAAGAATGAGCAGTTCTTC
TRBJ1-5 . TRBV27 . CASSLSGAGQPQHF TGTGCCAGCAGTTTATCGGGGGCAGGGCAGCCCCAGCATTTT
TRBJ2-7 . TRBV27 . CASSLWAGERLEQYF TGTGCCAGCAGTTTATGGGCAGGGGAAAGGCTCGAGCAGTACTTC
TRBJ2-7 . TRBV6-5 TRBD2 CATQTSNTHEQYF TGTGCCACCCAGACTAGCAATACCCACGAGCAGTACTTC
TRBJ2-5 . TRBV3-1/TRBV3-2 . CASSQFGANTRATQYF TGTGCCAGCAGCCAATTTGGGGCCAATACAAGAGCGACCCAGTACTTC